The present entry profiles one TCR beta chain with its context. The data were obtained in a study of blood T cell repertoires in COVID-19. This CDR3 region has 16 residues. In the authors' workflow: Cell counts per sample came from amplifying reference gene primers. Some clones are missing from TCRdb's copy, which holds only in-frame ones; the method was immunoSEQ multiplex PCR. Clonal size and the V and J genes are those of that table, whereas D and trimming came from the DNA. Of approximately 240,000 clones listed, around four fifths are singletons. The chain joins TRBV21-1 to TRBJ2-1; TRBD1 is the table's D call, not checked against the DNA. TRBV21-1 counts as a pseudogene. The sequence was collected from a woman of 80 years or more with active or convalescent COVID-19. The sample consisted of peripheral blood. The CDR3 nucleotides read TGTGCCAGCAGCAAAGGCCAGGGGCAAGCTTGCCGTGAGCAGTTCTTC. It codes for CASSKGQGQACREQFF.